This record concerns one T cell receptor beta chain sequence. This clone showed up many times. Its antigen is currently not known. No per-base quality is available; no much larger clone lies one base away. The sample's time point, from its label and the paper: baseline before first vaccination. Vaccinee samples were obtained from the UK trials COV001 and COV002, which included a single-blind randomized controlled phase 2/3 trial of AZD1222 (ChAdOx1 nCoV-19) in healthy adults. For TCRbeta chain sequencing, PBMC samples were collected from trial participants at day 0 and at day 28 after the second dose. The sample originates from a study of T cell responses to AZD1222 COVID-19 vaccine (dated by TCRdb to the early 2020s). Study-wide context: AZD1222 recipients with second doses at about 4 weeks or about 12 weeks were pooled, because spike-specific TCR depth and breadth did not differ between schedules. A total of just over 230 trial participants underwent TCR sequencing, of whom more than 200 had received two doses of AZD1222 and about 25 had received two doses of the MenACWY control vaccine. Enrollment into the trials was organized by age into subgroups of 18-55, 56-69 and 70-plus years, and those subgroups contained roughly 150, 30 and 60 TCR-sequenced participants, respectively.

CDR1 and CDR2 were assigned from the germline V gene as LGHNA and YSLEER. Germline trimming amounts to 2 bases on V and 5 bases on J, with 13 as the count of junction bases outside the gene matches. The CDR3 spans 19 residues, from the cysteine through the phenylalanine. The retained sequence is limited to the CDR3, 57 bases, with the frame set at the first base. The CDR3 regions of human TCRbeta chains were analyzed by immunosequencing. Under the source paper's analysis protocol: Repertoire TCRs were checked for matches against a reference library of SARS-CoV-2-specific TCRs that had been generated using the MIRA antigen-specificity platform. Breadth was defined as the fraction of unique TCRs that were SARS-CoV-2-associated, and depth was defined as the fraction of total T cells that were SARS-CoV-2-associated. Using the MIRA data, each spike-specific TCR was assigned both to the spike region to which the TCR was reactive and to a CD4 or CD8 class. Log10-transformed breadth and depth values were compared by one-way ANOVA with Sidak's multiple comparisons tests. In TCRdb, the immuneACCESS table is reduced to in-frame sequences with V and J assigned. These tables do not hold every clone; where another copy was compared, an unresolved V gene accounts for under half, and the others remain unexplained. V and J calls and clone size are copied from that table; D and trimming were computed from the DNA. For this sample there are 95,000 or so clones; roughly 84% appear just once. Together, the top ten hold roughly 3% of the sample.

Study-wide conclusions, independent of this receptor: The 56-69-year group was small, and its depth increase did not reach significance, likely because of low power. Conclusions about previously exposed vaccinees are limited, since just six AZD1222 recipients were seropositive for SARS-CoV-2 at baseline. Participants were mostly white British and included more females than males, and it was suggested by the authors that clonal diversity may have been underestimated. No day 14 peak-response samples were available, so repertoires were characterized only after the peak T cell response. CD4 TCRs associated with the vaccine covered the entire spike protein, and the dominant responses were in regions 160-218 and 743-854. Reportedly, close to half of the unique spike-specific TCRs recognized epitopes lying outside the regions that are mutated in the B.1.351 and B.1.1.7 variants. After two AZD1222 doses, both the breadth and the depth of spike-specific TCRs were significantly higher than at day 0 and than in MenACWY recipients.

The sequencing used peripheral blood, collected on day 0 of AZD1222 vaccination. The chain was built from TRBV4-3 and TRBJ2-2, and 11 junctional nucleotides match TRBD2. This clonotype was sampled from an adult in good health. The DNA reads as follows: TGCGCCAGCAGCCAATCCCTAGCGGGGGGATCCTACACTACCGGGGAGCTGTTTTTT. Its translation reads: CASSQSLAGGSYTTGELFF.